This TCR beta chain was obtained from a study of cytomegalovirus exposure and HLA in healthy donors (dated by TCRdb to about 2017). Concerning the study at large: According to an earlier analysis of several hundred of the donors, some 170 million T cells yielded roughly 100 million unique TCR beta sequences and more than 250 Gb of sequence data. The T cell repertoires of some 670 subjects were profiled by immunosequencing and related to cytomegalovirus serostatus. All discovery cohort repertoires had been generated on a single sequencing platform. Rather than drawing on any new phenotypic data, the later analysis identified candidate immune exposures from TCR beta sequences and the way those sequences occurred across donors. To decide whether each TCR beta V gene segment behaved as functional or pseudogenic, an earlier analysis of some 540 of the donors relied on high-throughput TCR beta sequencing. Of the roughly 400 genotyped donors, 75% to 85% were placed in the genetic ancestry cluster associated with self-reported Caucasian donors. Alongside the repertoire data, information on donor age, sex, ethnicity and CMV serostatus was compiled. High-throughput TCR immunosequencing, statistical association of individual TCRs with disease status, and machine learning were combined to predict cytomegalovirus infection status. The number of donors typed differed by locus, with 629-630 for A, B, C, DRB1 and DQB1, about 500 for DQA1, 600 to 610 for DPA1, and under 490 for DPB1. A separate validation cohort of over 95 different subjects was used in addition to the approximately 670-subject first cohort. A later genetic analysis used genome-wide SNP genotypes for about three fifths of the 666 donors, treating that subset as a discovery cohort. An early release covering some 640 HLA-typed donors comprised about 300 gigabases of sequencing data and tens of millions of unique TCR sequences. HLA typing covered class I and class II loci at four-digit resolution. A later analysis re-analyzed previously published TCR beta repertoires from approximately 700 donors and added high-resolution HLA genotyping to study TCR occurrence patterns. The study aimed to test whether signatures of past pathogen exposure could be identified by cataloging public T cell receptors. Across 300 to 500 genotyped donors of the cohort, an average of approximately 240,000 unique TCR beta nucleotide sequences per donor were sequenced, and around 20% of those sequences were non-productive. Five DR-DQ haplotypes were treated as single units for association and clustering because of strong linkage in the cohort.

Paper-wide results and their limitations: In this cohort, only TCR beta chains were sequenced, and detectable features were limited by the absence of alpha or paired-chain data. Several of the top co-occurrence clusters appeared to be linked to parvovirus B19, influenza, CMV and Epstein-Barr virus, according to a later analysis. Assigning TCR associations to individual alleles was difficult when HLA alleles, especially DR and DQ, strongly co-occurred. A later analysis associated 15,000 to 20,000 TCR beta sequences with specific HLA alleles at a false discovery rate of 0.05. It was suggested by the authors that the approach could potentially be generalized to other disease states and immunological phenotypes. Across donors, most TCR sequences were observed very rarely, whereas some public TCRs were present in many individuals. According to a later analysis, TCR association rates differed among HLA loci, with DRB1 alleles showing the most associated TCRs and HLA-C alleles showing the fewest. In the study, some 160 TCR beta chains were listed as associated with cytomegalovirus. Some IMGT-functional V segments, including TRBV6-2 and TRBV6-3, could not be told apart with the 87-base-pair reads, so those segments were excluded. Because HLA typing was missing for some donors at each locus, association tests included only the typed subset. CMV serostatus was the only immune exposure information available for the cohort. Compared with equally common non-associated chains, HLA-associated TCR beta chains in a later analysis were more clonally expanded and had lower generation probabilities. The sequencing pipeline was judged likely to have produced a cluster of highly shared sequence variants as a technical artifact. Presence/absence analyses assumed roughly uniform sequencing depth across donors, an assumption that may not hold. Because counts were too low, seventeen rarely observed V segments, including chromosome 9 orphons, were excluded from the earlier analysis of around 590 of the donors. Linkage disequilibrium might explain the correlated functional status among segregating V segments, but an unknown experimental factor could not be excluded. The classifier was reported to diagnose cytomegalovirus status with high specificity and sensitivity in both the original cohort and the validation cohort. In vitro tests confirmed that three of the cytomegalovirus-associated TCR beta chains recognize cytomegalovirus antigens. Compared with the 666-donor mean, donors in an Asian-associated ancestry cluster had fewer N-insertions in productive TCRs, according to a later genetic analysis. According to a later analysis, most CMV-associated TCR beta chains appeared to be HLA-restricted, and the HLA associations seemed to be driven largely by CMV exposure. A further reported finding was that TCR beta sequences accurately predicted the HLA-A and HLA-B alleles for most subjects in the first cohort. In a later genetic analysis, a missense DCLRE1C variant was associated with V-gene and J-gene trimming of TCR beta chains, and the association was replicated in an independent cohort. In an earlier analysis of 587 of the donors, most TCR beta V segments appeared in productive rearrangements about 90% or about 30% of the time, broadly matching IMGT annotations.

Details on this clone: What this receptor recognizes is not known. One base away there is no much larger clone; base qualities are not given.

Libraries were built with the immunoSEQ multiplex PCR assay. For the multiplex PCR, a mixture combining 60 forward primers for TCR Vbeta segments and 13 reverse primers for TCR Jbeta segments was used. The CDR3 region of rearranged TCR beta genes was amplified from genomic DNA by a multiplex PCR assay. Amplified TCR beta libraries were sequenced as 87-base-pair reads on the Illumina HiSeq System. Per the original workflow: Across the 670 or so repertoires, a later analysis counted tens of millions of unique TCR beta chains, roughly 11 million of which were shared by at least two donors. A nearest-neighbor algorithm error-corrected the raw reads and collapsed the reads into unique sequences, merging closely related sequences to remove PCR and sequencing errors. Alignment of CDR3 sequences to IMGT reference sequences was used to assign V, D and J gene segments. For a sequence to be retained, a match of at least six nucleotides was required to both a V gene segment and a J gene segment. Rearrangements were called productive when the CDR3 lacked stop codons and stayed in frame with V and J; all others were non-productive. CDR3 was defined by IMGT convention, running from the second conserved V-encoded cysteine to the conserved J-encoded phenylalanine. The earlier analysis of fewer than 700 of the donors excluded sequences that lacked an unambiguous match to a single V gene segment. In an earlier analysis of 587 of the donors, V segments were called functional above 56.7% productive rearrangements and were called segregating when the between-donor standard deviation exceeded 5%. A statistical classification framework was developed to diagnose cytomegalovirus status using the catalog of TCR beta chain sequences. In a later analysis, TCR nucleotide sequences were compared against IMGT/GENE-DB human TR gene sequences so that V and J genes could be assigned. The TCRdist pipeline was used in a later analysis to assign CDR3 sequences and most-parsimonious VDJ recombination scenarios. In a later analysis, every TCR beta chain was defined by the combination of its CDR3 amino acid sequence and its V-gene family, and reads without a unique V-gene family were dropped. To address suspected cross-contamination and a sequencing artifact, a later analysis removed approximately 600 highly shared, low-generation-probability nucleotide sequences. In a later analysis, a clonal expansion index was calculated for each public chain from normalized within-repertoire ranks of inferred template counts. In a later analysis, generation probabilities were computed with a VDJ recombination model fitted to out-of-frame rearrangements, and the resulting probabilities were checked against IGoR. Hypergeometric tests were used in a later analysis to score TCR-TCR, TCR-HLA and TCR-CMV co-occurrence, with a repertoire-size bias correction applied to the TCR pairs. To estimate false discovery rates, a later analysis permuted the HLA or CMV assignments 20 times. In a later analysis, co-occurring TCRs were grouped with DBSCAN, and TCRdist sequence similarity was added when clustering was performed within HLA-allele-positive subsets. Repertoires with fewer than 30,000 or more than 120,000 public chains were left out of co-occurrence clustering, as were a handful of repertoires with anomalous nucleotide sharing. In TCRdb, the immuneACCESS table is reduced to in-frame sequences with V and J assigned. These tables do not hold every clone; where another copy was compared, an unresolved V gene accounts for under half, and the others remain unexplained. Clonal size and the V and J genes are those of that table, whereas D and trimming came from the DNA. This sample comprises 110,000 to 150,000 clones, 75% to 80% of them detected only once. Approximately 4% of the sample is held by the ten biggest clonotypes.

The CDR3 starts with the cysteine, ends with the phenylalanine, and has 18 residues. Solely the CDR3 DNA is kept, with 54 bases framed from the first base. For this chain, trimming is 1 base at the V end and 4 bases at the J end, and the number of junction bases without a gene match is 11. According to the germline V gene, CDR1 reads SGHTA and CDR2 reads FQGNSA. The cohort consisted of some 670 healthy bone marrow donors. All cohort members were sampled while nominally healthy, although unrecorded immune exposures were likely present. The donor tested CMV seronegative, placing the donor among the approximately 400 seronegative members of the cohort. A peripheral blood sample was collected from each donor, and TCR beta sequencing was performed on peripheral blood mononuclear cells. Genomic DNA was extracted from the blood cell samples with the Qiagen DNeasy Blood Extraction Kit.

The chain was built from TRBV7-2 and TRBJ2-5; TRBD2 agrees with 11 junctional bases. The specimen sequenced was PBMCs. The receptor was derived from a male donor in good health and CMV-seronegative. The CDR3 reads CASSLVGRSGRAGETQYF. The DNA sequence reads TGTGCCAGCAGCTTAGTTGGTCGTAGCGGGAGGGCGGGAGAGACCCAGTACTTC.